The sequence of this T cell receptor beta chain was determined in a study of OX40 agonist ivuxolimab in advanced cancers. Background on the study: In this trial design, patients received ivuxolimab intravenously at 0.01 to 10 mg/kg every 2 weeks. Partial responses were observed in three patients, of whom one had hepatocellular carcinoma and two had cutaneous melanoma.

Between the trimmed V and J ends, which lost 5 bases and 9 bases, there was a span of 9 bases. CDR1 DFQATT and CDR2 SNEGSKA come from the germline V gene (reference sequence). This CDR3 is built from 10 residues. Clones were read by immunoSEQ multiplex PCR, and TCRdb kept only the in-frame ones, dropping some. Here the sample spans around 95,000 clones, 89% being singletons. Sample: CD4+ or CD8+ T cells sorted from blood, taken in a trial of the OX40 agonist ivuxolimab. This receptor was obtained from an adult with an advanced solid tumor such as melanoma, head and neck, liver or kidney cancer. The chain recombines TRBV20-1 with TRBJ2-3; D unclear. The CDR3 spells CSASHETQYF. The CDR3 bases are TGCAGTGCTTCCCATGAGACGCAGTATTTT.